The T cell receptor (beta chain) under discussion was sequenced for a study of CD8 T cells in ankylosing spondylitis. General observations from the study: The clones that were linked to disease were reported to be significantly enriched in matched synovial fluid samples from ankylosing spondylitis patients. Clones linked to disease, bearing a CD8+ phenotype, were relatively rare in peripheral blood.

Germline CDR1 SEHNR, CDR2 FQNEAQ (reference sequence). With V trimmed by 0 bases and J by 4 bases, 11 bases remained unmatched. The CDR3 loop spans 18 amino acids. In making TCR beta libraries, quantitative 5'-RACE with molecular barcodes was used. TCRdb re-called the 5' RACE reads with MiXCR, one entry per CDR3 protein. Altogether 30,000 to 45,000 distinct CDR3 sequences are present, around a tenth being singletons, with the ten largest covering more than 15%. Judged by abundance, this clonotype is medium-sized. Its antigen remains unidentified. The clonotype originates from a male donor with ankylosing spondylitis or in good health (not recorded which). The chain links TRBV7-9 to TRBJ2-1; 8 bases line up with TRBD2. Sequenced: blood, either unsorted or a sorted T cell fraction (not recorded which). The CDR3 reads CASSLARRTGGVYNEQFF. DNA of the CDR3: TGTGCCAGCAGCTTAGCACGGAGGACGGGAGGGGTATACAATGAGCAGTTCTTC.